Given below is one TCR beta chain in context. No antigen is known for it. Prepared libraries of TCR beta cDNA carried unique molecular identifiers. TCRdb called the PCR reads again in MiXCR, with one record for every CDR3 protein. Here the sample spans about 800,000 distinct CDR3 sequences, 25% to 30% being singletons. This sample is drawn from a study of post-analysis software for immune sequencing data. Study outcomes and limitations: In patients, about five TRBV segments were more frequent than in controls, with TRBV5-6, TRBV5-1 and TRBV20-1 among them.

V gave up 0 bases and J gave up 0 bases, with 11 bases separating them. CDR3 size: 16 residues. CDR1 and CDR2 from the germline V gene are MNHEY and SVGEGT. The chain carries TRBV6-2 or TRBV6-3 and TRBJ1-2; perhaps TRBD1 as D (5 bases). This receptor was taken from a girl aged 10-17 years with multiple sclerosis. Sample: blood. This chain's CDR3 is CASSYSNGTPNYGYTF. DNA of the CDR3: TGTGCCAGCAGTTACTCGAACGGGACCCCTAACTATGGCTACACCTTC.